The 32 T cell receptor beta chains below were found in one sample sequenced in a study of cytomegalovirus exposure and HLA in healthy donors. The PCR ran on 60 Vbeta and 13 Jbeta primers. The protocol was immunoSEQ multiplex PCR, while the TCRdb copy is restricted to in-frame clones and leaves out a portion. This sample has some 120,000 clones, with about two thirds found just once. Sequenced input: PBMCs. The receptors derive from a woman between 40 and 50 years old in good health and CMV-seropositive.

The chain employs TRBV6-5 and TRBJ2-7; 8 bases agree with TRBD1. The ends lost 5 bases at V and 5 bases at J; junction bases unmatched: 5. Germline V gene sequence: CDR1 MNHEY, CDR2 SVGAGI. The CDR3 totals 13 residues. CDR3 loop: CASSRQGNHEQYF. CDR3 nucleotides: TGTGCCAGCAGTCGACAGGGGAACCACGAGCAGTACTTC.

V gene TRBV11-3 combines with J gene TRBJ2-1; a possible D gene is TRBD1 (6 bases). This CDR3 spans 15 amino acids. Germline V gene sequence: CDR1 SGHNT, CDR2 YENEEA. With 0 bases removed from V and 7 bases from J, the gap between germline ends came to 13 bases. CDR3 sequence (DNA): TGTGCCAGCAGCTTAGATGCCGGGACAAATAATGAGCAGTTCTTC. Protein sequence: CASSLDAGTNNEQFF.

The V and J genes are TRBV7-2 and TRBJ1-1; D not certain. Germline V CDR1 and CDR2: SGHTA, FQGNSA. The CDR3 sequence is 13 residues long. V was pared by 1 base and J by 7 bases, with 10 bases between. The chain's CDR3 is CASSLVGGYEAFF. The CDR3 nucleotides are TGTGCCAGCAGCTTAGTCGGCGGGTATGAAGCTTTCTTT.

The gene calls are TRBV15 and TRBJ1-1, with D perhaps TRBD1 (6 bases). CDR1 and CDR2 from the germline V gene are LNHNV and YYDKDF (reference sequence). The CDR3 is 15 amino acids. V gave up 5 bases and J gave up 1 base, with 14 bases separating them. CDR3 amino acids: CATSPPRQENTEAFF. The CDR3 region has the DNA TGTGCCACCAGCCCTCCGAGACAGGAGAACACTGAAGCTTTCTTT.

CDR3 nucleotides: TGTGCCAGCAACTTCGGGACAGCCTTCTATGGCTACACCTTC. This sequence encodes CASNFGTAFYGYTF. The gene calls are TRBV9 and TRBJ1-2; TRBD1 aligns across 7 bases. The CDR3 totals 14 residues. The germline gives CDR1 SGDLS, CDR2 YYNGEE. V lost 6 bases, J lost 4 bases, and 9 bases stayed unmatched.

CDR3 sequence reads: CASSFRKNTEAFF. For the CDR3, the DNA is TGTGCCAGCAGCTTCAGGAAGAACACTGAAGCTTTCTTT. This chain connects TRBV6-1 to TRBJ1-1; D remains unclear. The V and J ends lost 6 bases and 1 base respectively, with 9 bases between them. CDR3 length equals 13 residues. CDR1 is MNHNS, CDR2 SASEGT, per germline.

V usage is TRBV18 and J usage is TRBJ2-7; D is perhaps TRBD1 (6 bases). Germline CDR1 and CDR2: KGHSH and LQKENI. Between the trimmed V and J ends, which lost 3 bases and 5 bases, there was a span of 11 bases. The length of the CDR3 is 13 residues. The DNA of the CDR3 is TGTGCCAGCTCACCCGGGACAAATGACGAGCAGTACTTC. Protein product: CASSPGTNDEQYF.

This clone was seen a handful of times. The genes are TRBV11-1 and TRBJ1-1; the D is unclear. CDR1 and CDR2 from the germline V gene are SGHAT and FQDESV (reference sequence). Trimming took off 2 bases at V and 5 bases at J, with 12 bases between the two ends. The CDR3 length is 14 residues. CDR3 amino acids: CASSLFGVSTEAFF. CDR3 bases: TGTGCCAGCAGCTTATTCGGAGTGTCGACTGAAGCTTTCTTT.

This rearrangement joins TRBV28 to TRBJ1-2; TRBD1 aligns across 8 bases. V lost 7 bases to trimming and J lost 7 bases; unmatched junction nucleotides: 8. From germline, CDR1 is MDHEN and CDR2 SYDVKM. The CDR3 is 13 amino acids. The CDR3 region is CASTWTGRSGYTF. DNA for the CDR3: TGTGCCAGCACCTGGACAGGGAGGAGTGGCTACACCTTC.

V and J are TRBV6-6 and TRBJ1-5; a possible D gene is TRBD1 (5 bases). The CDR3 consists of 15 residues. Trimming cost V 2 bases and J 0 bases, with 8 bases left between them. The germline V gene has CDR1 MNHNY and CDR2 SVGAGI (reference sequence). The CDR3 DNA is TGTGCCAGCAGTTACGAGACAGATAGCAATCAGCCCCAGCATTTT. This gives the protein CASSYETDSNQPQHF.

This sequence joins TRBV4-3 and TRBJ2-1; the D gene is possibly TRBD2 (6 bases). The germline CDR1 and CDR2 sequences are LGHNA and YSLEER. This CDR3 has 16 residues. V was clipped by 1 base and J by 8 bases, with 18 bases between them. In DNA, the CDR3 is TGCGCCAGCAGCCAAGTAAGAGGACTACCCTTCTATGAGCAGTTCTTC. Protein sequence: CASSQVRGLPFYEQFF.

The V call is TRBV7-2, the J call TRBJ1-2; D is unresolved. V lost 3 bases to trimming and J lost 1 base, with 3 bases between them. This CDR3 contains 12 residues. Germline V CDR1 and CDR2: SGHTA, FQGNSA. The CDR3 sequence: CASSFVNYGYTF. The CDR3 DNA reads TGTGCCAGCAGCTTCGTTAACTATGGCTACACCTTC.

This clone was counted once. The rearrangement uses TRBV18 and TRBJ2-3; D not resolved. Trimming pared 2 bases from V and 4 bases from J, leaving 7 bases between. Germline V CDR1 and CDR2: KGHSH, LQKENI. There are 13 residues in the CDR3. The CDR3 is CASSPGPPDTQYF. Written as DNA, the CDR3 is TGTGCCAGCTCACCAGGGCCCCCAGATACGCAGTATTTT.

The rearrangement uses TRBV5-1 and TRBJ1-1; D not certain. The ends were cut back, 0 bases at V and 5 bases at J, with 11 bases in the middle. In germline, CDR1 is SGHRS, CDR2 YFSETQ. The CDR3 is 14 residues long. CDR3 amino acids: CASSLALSGTEAFF. The CDR3, as DNA: TGCGCCAGCAGCTTGGCCCTCTCGGGGACTGAAGCTTTCTTT. Variable domain in full (rest from reference TRBV5-1 and TRBJ1-1): KAGVTQTPRYLIKTRGQQVTLSCSPISGHRSVSWYQQTPGQGLQFLFEYFSETQRNKGNFPGRFSGRQFSNSRSEMNVSTLELGDSALYLCASSLALSGTEAFFGQGTRLTVV.

This rearrangement joins TRBV7-3 to TRBJ1-1; D is unclear. Germline CDR1 and CDR2: SGHTA and FQGTGA. V was clipped by 5 bases and J by 4 bases, with 11 bases between them. The CDR3 consists of 13 residues. DNA of the CDR3: TGTGCCAGCAGCCTTGGAGGAGCCACTGAAGCTTTCTTT. Translated, it gives CASSLGGATEAFF.

This clone was recorded once. V and J are TRBV11-2 and TRBJ2-5, with D unresolved. V was pared by 5 bases and J by 2 bases, with 15 bases between. CDR3 size: 15 residues. Germline values: CDR1 SGHAT, CDR2 FQNNGV. In DNA, the CDR3 is TGTGCCAGCAGCCCCTGGGCGATCCGACAAGAGACCCAGTACTTC. It is translated as CASSPWAIRQETQYF.

The chain recombines TRBV7-2 with TRBJ1-1; 9 bases align to TRBD1. V was clipped by 7 bases and J by 5 bases; unmatched bases: 8. Germline loops: CDR1 SGHTA, CDR2 FQGNSA. CDR3 size: 14 residues. CDR3 coding DNA: TGTGCCAGCACCCTCGGGACAGGGTTGACTGAAGCTTTCTTT. Its protein is CASTLGTGLTEAFF.

This chain uses TRBV21-1 with TRBJ2-5; the D segment call TRBD2 is taken from the table without a DNA check. TRBV21-1 is a pseudogene segment. This CDR3 contains 16 residues. The CDR3 loop is CASSIGGRGVQETQYF. The DNA for the CDR3 is TGTGCCAGCAGCATCGGGGGGAGGGGCGTACAAGAGACCCAGTACTTC.

J is TRBJ2-7 and V is TRBV7-2; D perhaps matches TRBD1 (5 bases). Germline V CDR1 and CDR2: SGHTA, FQGNSA. CDR3 size: 11 residues. V was pared by 3 bases and J by 6 bases, with 6 bases between. In DNA, the CDR3 is TGTGCCAGCAGCTTTAGGGGCGAGCAGTACTTC. It encodes CASSFRGEQYF. Based on the CDR3 plus reference TRBV7-2 and TRBJ2-7, the full variable domain is GAGVSQSPSNKVTEKGKDVELRCDPISGHTALYWYRQSLGQGLEFLIYFQGNSAPDKSGLPSDRFSAERTGGSVSTLTIQRTQQEDSAVYLCASSFRGEQYFGPGTRLTVT.

V and J are TRBV12-5 and TRBJ1-2; 8 nucleotides line up with TRBD1. Germline CDR1 is LGHNT and CDR2 is FRNRAP. With 6 bases clipped from V and 8 bases from J, the junction kept 11 bases outside the gene matches. The CDR3 has 14 amino acids. CDR3 bases: TGTGCTAGTGGCTTTATGGACAGGGCCATGGGCTACACCTTC. This sequence encodes CASGFMDRAMGYTF.

The chain is built from TRBV18 and TRBJ2-1; TRBD2 matches at 8 bases. The V segment lost 0 bases and the J segment 13 bases; nucleotides outside the gene matches: 14. CDR3 length: 16 amino acids. Germline CDR1 and CDR2: KGHSH and LQKENI. CDR3 amino acids: CASSPPSGGISAIQFF. DNA of the CDR3: TGTGCCAGCTCACCACCAAGCGGGGGCATCAGCGCTATTCAGTTCTTC.

This rearrangement joins TRBV5-1 to TRBJ1-2, with TRBD1 matching 7 bases. The junction had 8 bases not matched to a gene; V was cut back by 2 bases and J by 7 bases. CDR3 size: 14 residues. Germline assignment: CDR1 SGHRS and CDR2 YFSETQ. The CDR3 DNA sequence: TGCGCCAGCAGCTTAGGAACAGGGGCGGGTGGCTACACCTTC. It yields the protein CASSLGTGAGGYTF.

The chain couples TRBV5-1 to TRBJ2-6, with D maybe TRBD2 (7 bases). Per the germline V gene, CDR1 is SGHRS and CDR2 is YFSETQ. The CDR3 has 18 residues. Trimming cost V 1 base and J 1 base, with 15 bases left between them. This CDR3 is CASSLRGGLPSGANVLTF. The CDR3 DNA follows: TGCGCCAGCAGCTTGCGCGGGGGCCTTCCTTCTGGGGCCAACGTCCTGACTTTC.

The rearrangement joins TRBV7-6 to TRBJ1-1, with 7 bases lining up with TRBD1. Germline V gene lookup returns CDR1 SGHVS and CDR2 FNYEAQ. V lost 3 bases to trimming and J lost 6 bases; unmatched junction nucleotides: 7. This CDR3 contains 14 residues. CDR3 sequence reads: CASSFDRDKPEAFF. CDR3 bases: TGTGCCAGCAGCTTCGACAGGGATAAGCCTGAAGCTTTCTTT.

This clone was seen only a few times. The junction and the germline gene differ at one end; a read error may be behind it. The chain links TRBV25-1 to TRBJ1-3; the D is unclear. The CDR3 runs to 10 residues. Germline CDR1 reads MGHDK; CDR2 reads SYGVNS. The CDR3 reads CVSIGGPSDF. CDR3 DNA sequence: TGTGTCAGCATTGGAGGTCCGTCGGATTTT.

The chain has TRBV5-1 and TRBJ1-4; TRBD1 might be the D (6 bases). Trimming pared 0 bases from V and 7 bases from J, leaving 13 bases between. The CDR3 is 15 residues long. Germline CDR1 reads SGHRS; CDR2 reads YFSETQ. The DNA of the CDR3 is TGCGCCAGCAGCTTGGTGAACAGGGTGGGTGAAAAACTGTTTTTT. This sequence encodes CASSLVNRVGEKLFF.

V usage is TRBV4-3 and J usage is TRBJ1-2, with D tentatively TRBD1 (5 bases). Germline CDR1 LGHNA, CDR2 YSLEER. V shed 3 bases and J shed 8 bases, with 13 bases lying between them. The CDR3 runs 13 residues. DNA of the CDR3: TGCGCCAGCAGCCACCCGAACCAGGGCGGCTACACCTTC. Protein: CASSHPNQGGYTF.

V gene TRBV28 combines with J gene TRBJ1-1; 9 nucleotides line up with TRBD1. The CDR3 extends over 15 amino acids. Trimming removed 6 bases from V and 4 bases from J; junction bases left unmatched: 9. Germline CDR1 is MDHEN and CDR2 is SYDVKM. The CDR3 nucleotides read TGTGCCAGCAGCCATACCGGGACAGGGATCACTGAAGCTTTCTTT. Translated: CASSHTGTGITEAFF.

The chain uses TRBV5-1 and TRBJ2-5, with 7 positions matching TRBD2. Trimming took 4 bases from V and 5 from J; bases not matched to a gene: 8. The CDR3 is 14 residues long. Per germline, CDR1 SGHRS and CDR2 YFSETQ. The CDR3 sequence: CASSPIHSGETQYF. The CDR3 DNA reads TGCGCCAGCAGCCCCATTCATAGCGGGGAGACCCAGTACTTC.

The CDR3 nucleotides read TGTGCCAGCAGCTGGGGCGCGAACACTGAAGCTTTCTTT. It yields the protein CASSWGANTEAFF. The rearrangement links TRBV11-3 to TRBJ1-1; D is possibly TRBD1 (5 bases). CDR3 length: 13 amino acids. V gave up 4 bases and J gave up 1 base, with 7 bases separating them. The germline CDR1 and CDR2 sequences are SGHNT and YENEEA.

This chain joins TRBV25-1 and TRBJ1-2, with D uncertain. This CDR3 is 15 amino acids long. Trimming pared 5 bases from V and 3 bases from J, leaving 16 bases between. Germline assignment: CDR1 MGHDK and CDR2 SYGVNS. The CDR3 DNA sequence: TGTGCCAGCAGTCCGAACCCCACACTAGACTATGGCTACACCTTC. It encodes CASSPNPTLDYGYTF.

The gene calls are TRBV19 and TRBJ2-5, with a tentative D call TRBD2 (5 bases). The germline V gene encodes CDR1 LNHDA and CDR2 SQIVND (reference sequence). Between the trimmed V and J ends, which lost 6 bases and 5 bases, there was a span of 16 bases. This CDR3 region has 14 residues. The CDR3 DNA follows: TGTGCCAGTAGGGGCCTGAGCGGCGGGGAGACCCAGTACTTC. Its translation is CASRGLSGGETQYF.